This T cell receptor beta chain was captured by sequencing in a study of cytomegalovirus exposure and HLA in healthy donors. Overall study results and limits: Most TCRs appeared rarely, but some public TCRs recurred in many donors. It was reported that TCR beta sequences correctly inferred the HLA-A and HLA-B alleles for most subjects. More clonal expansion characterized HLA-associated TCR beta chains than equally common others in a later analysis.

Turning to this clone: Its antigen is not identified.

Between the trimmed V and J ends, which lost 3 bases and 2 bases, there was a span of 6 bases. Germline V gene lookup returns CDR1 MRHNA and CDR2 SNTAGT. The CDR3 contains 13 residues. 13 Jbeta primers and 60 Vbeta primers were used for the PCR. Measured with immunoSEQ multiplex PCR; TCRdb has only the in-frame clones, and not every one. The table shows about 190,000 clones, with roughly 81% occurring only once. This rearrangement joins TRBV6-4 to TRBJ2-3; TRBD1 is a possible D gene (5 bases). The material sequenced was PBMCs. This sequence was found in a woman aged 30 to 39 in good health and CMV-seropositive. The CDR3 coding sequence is TGTGCCAGCAGTGAACAGGTCACAGATACGCAGTATTTT. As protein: CASSEQVTDTQYF.